These T cell receptor beta chains were read from a single sample in a study of T-cell reconstitution after alpha-beta-depleted transplantation in children. TCRdb ran MiXCR on the PCR reads and lists one entry per CDR3 protein. Counted here are approximately 400,000 distinct CDR3 sequences, roughly a tenth occurring once; the ten biggest clones make up over 4.5%. This specimen consisted of PBMCs from the stem cell graft donor, obtained from the stem cell graft. These receptors were obtained from a human donor who donated a stem cell graft to a child with acute myeloid leukemia. CDR3s include the opening cysteine and the closing phenylalanine or tryptophan. D genes are given only for firm matches. Part of the rows lack a size; the others show once, few, many or a class for expanded clones.

V gene	clone size	D gene	J gene	CDR3 DNA	CDR3 protein
TRBV6-1	-	TRBD2	TRBJ2-3	TGTGCCAGTCGTGATGCGGGGGGGCCAGGGTTTACGCAGTATTTT	CASRDAGGPGFTQYF
TRBV30	many	-	TRBJ1-1	TGTGCCTGGAGTGTACGAAGGCAAGGGGCAGGGGAAGCTTTCTTT	CAWSVRRQGAGEAFF
TRBV20-1	few	-	TRBJ2-7	TGCAGTGCTAGAGGGACAAATTTGTACGAGCAGTACTTC	CSARGTNLYEQYF
TRBV29-1	many	TRBD2	TRBJ2-3	TGCAGCGTTTTTCCTCTGGTGTCTAGCGGGAGTCGGGATACGCAGTATTTT	CSVFPLVSSGSRDTQYF
TRBV7-8	-	TRBD1	TRBJ2-5	TGTGCCAGCAGCCCGACAGGGGCCGTCCAAGAGACCCAGTACTTC	CASSPTGAVQETQYF
TRBV20-1	few	-	TRBJ1-2	TGCAGTGCTAGAGAGATCCCCCGGACCTATGGCTACACCTTC	CSAREIPRTYGYTF
TRBV30	few	-	TRBJ2-3	TGTGCCTGGAGTAGAGGGGGGCGAACAGATACGCAGTATTTT	CAWSRGGRTDTQYF
TRBV12-3/TRBV12-4	-	-	TRBJ2-6	TGTGCCAGCAGTACAACTGGGGCCAACGTCCTGACTTTC	CASSTTGANVLTF
TRBV5-1	-	-	TRBJ2-2	TGCGCCAGCAGCTTGCGGGGGCTTGACACCGGGGAGCTGTTTTTT	CASSLRGLDTGELFF
TRBV10-2	-	TRBD2	TRBJ2-7	TGCGCCAGCAGTGAGCCACGACCTAGCGGGCGCTCCTACGAGCAGTACTTC	CASSEPRPSGRSYEQYF
TRBV29-1	-	-	TRBJ1-2	TGCAGCGTTGTCGGCCAGGGAGGGGAAGGCTACACCTTC	CSVVGQGGEGYTF
TRBV6-5	few	-	TRBJ1-2	TGTGCCAGCAGTTACTCTCAGGGAGTAAACTATGGCTACACCTTC	CASSYSQGVNYGYTF
TRBV20-1	-	-	TRBJ2-1	TGCAGTGCTAGGTCGGTCGGGGGTCGATCTAGCTCCTACAATGAGCAGTTCTTC	CSARSVGGRSSSYNEQFF
TRBV27	-	-	TRBJ2-2	TGTGCCAGCAGCCGGCCTGGGCCCGGGGAGCTGTTTTTT	CASSRPGPGELFF
TRBV9	many	-	TRBJ2-1	TGTGCCAGCAGCGTAGTTGCGACAGATGGTGAGCAGTTCTTC	CASSVVATDGEQFF
TRBV6-1	-	-	TRBJ2-1	TGTGCCAGCAGGGCCGGGACCTGGGGGTATGAGCAGTTCTTC	CASRAGTWGYEQFF
TRBV5-1	-	-	TRBJ2-5	TGCGCCAGCAGCTTCTCGGGCGGGGTCCAAGAGACCCAGTACTTC	CASSFSGGVQETQYF
TRBV20-1	few	TRBD1	TRBJ1-4	TGCAGTGCTAGCCCGATCCCGGGACAGGGGGCAACTAATGAAAAACTGTTTTTT	CSASPIPGQGATNEKLFF
TRBV6-2/TRBV6-3	-	-	TRBJ2-5	TGTGCCAGCAGTTACCCACTAGCACCGCGACAAGAGACCCAGTACTTC	CASSYPLAPRQETQYF
TRBV20-1	many	-	TRBJ2-4	TGCAGTGCTACCCAAGGGGGGGCTCAGGCCATTCAGTACTTC	CSATQGGAQAIQYF
TRBV2	few	-	TRBJ2-5	TGTGCCAGCAGTGAGGGTAAAGAGACCCAGTACTTC	CASSEGKETQYF
TRBV7-8	-	-	TRBJ2-7	TGTGCCAGCAGCCCGAAGGGTTCTAGCACCTACGAGCAGTACTTC	CASSPKGSSTYEQYF
TRBV7-2	-	TRBD2	TRBJ2-2	TGTGCCAGCAGCTGGACTAGCGGGGGGCTAGGGCCCGGGGAGCTGTTTTTT	CASSWTSGGLGPGELFF
TRBV6-2/TRBV6-3	many	-	TRBJ2-3	TGTGCCAGCAGAGGGCCGTGGGAGGATACGCAGTATTTT	CASRGPWEDTQYF
TRBV29-1	many	-	TRBJ1-1	TGCAGCATCCAGGTGCGGGGTGTACACACTGAAGCTTTCTTT	CSIQVRGVHTEAFF
TRBV30	once	-	TRBJ2-2	TGTGCCTGGAGTGTAACAGGGACCACCGGGGAGCTGTTTTTT	CAWSVTGTTGELFF
TRBV3-1	-	-	TRBJ2-1	TGTGCCAGCAGCCAAGGGACTACCCGGGTAGACAATGAGCAGTTCTTC	CASSQGTTRVDNEQFF
TRBV29-1	-	-	TRBJ1-2	TGCAGCGTTGAAGGCAGGGTTCATGGCTACACCTTC	CSVEGRVHGYTF
TRBV27	few	TRBD1	TRBJ2-5	TGTGCCAGCAAGACAGGGGGCAGGAAAGAGACCCAGTACTTC	CASKTGGRKETQYF
TRBV5-6	few	TRBD2	TRBJ2-3	TGTGCCAGCAGCTTTGCGGCGGGAGCATCAGATACGCAGTATTTT	CASSFAAGASDTQYF
TRBV5-1	-	-	TRBJ1-1	TGCGCCAGCAGCTTGGGGGTAGGGGGCACTGAAGCTTTCTTT	CASSLGVGGTEAFF
TRBV20-1	many	-	TRBJ2-7	TGCAGTGCTAGAGGGACGGAAACCTACGAGCAGTACTTC	CSARGTETYEQYF
TRBV12-3/TRBV12-4	-	-	TRBJ1-2	TGTGCCAGCAGTTTAGCGCAAAGTGCTAACTATGGCTACACCTTC	CASSLAQSANYGYTF
TRBV27	few	TRBD1	TRBJ1-4	TGTGCCAGCAGTTTAGGCGGGAGGGACAGGGGAGATTGGGGTGAAAAACTGTTTTTT	CASSLGGRDRGDWGEKLFF
TRBV6-2/TRBV6-3	-	TRBD1	TRBJ1-1	TGTGCCAGCAGAGAAACGGGACAGCTCGTGAACACTGAAGCTTTCTTT	CASRETGQLVNTEAFF
TRBV20-1	few	TRBD2	TRBJ2-7	TGCAGTGCTAGTCTCCCTGGGCGGGAGGCTCTATCCGAGCAGTACTTC	CSASLPGREALSEQYF
TRBV6-6	many	-	TRBJ2-3	TGTGCCAGCAGTTCCCCGGCCACAGATACGCAGTATTTT	CASSSPATDTQYF
TRBV12-3/TRBV12-4	-	-	TRBJ2-4	TGTGCCAGCAGTTTCGAGAACCCAGCCAAAAACATTCAGTACTTC	CASSFENPAKNIQYF
TRBV6-1	-	-	TRBJ1-5	TGTGCCAGCAGCGCCGGAGGTTTAGGGCATCAGCCCCAGCATTTT	CASSAGGLGHQPQHF
TRBV5-4	-	TRBD2	TRBJ2-5	TGTGCCAGCAGCGGGCTAGCGGGGGGGCGCGAGAGAAAGACCCAGTACTTC	CASSGLAGGRERKTQYF
TRBV4-2	few	-	TRBJ1-1	TGTGCCAGCAGCCAAGAGGAGGTCACTGAAGCTTTCTTT	CASSQEEVTEAFF
TRBV29-1	few	-	TRBJ1-2	TGCAGCGTGGAGAGGGCCCGGAACTATGGCTACACCTTC	CSVERARNYGYTF
TRBV20-1	few	-	TRBJ1-5	TGCAGTGCTGCGTCGGCCGGGGGCAATCAGCCCCAGCATTTT	CSAASAGGNQPQHF
TRBV7-9	-	TRBD1	TRBJ1-2	TGTGCCAGCAGCCCAGCCCCGGGACAGGGCAACTATGGCTACACCTTC	CASSPAPGQGNYGYTF
TRBV7-2	many	TRBD2	TRBJ2-1	TGTGCCAGCAGCTTACGTAGCGGGGGGGCCACCTACAATGAGCAGTTCTTC	CASSLRSGGATYNEQFF
TRBV5-1	-	TRBD2	TRBJ2-7	TGCGCCAGCAGCTTGGGGGCTAGCGGGAGCGGAGTGACCGGGGAGCAGTACTTC	CASSLGASGSGVTGEQYF
TRBV12-3/TRBV12-4	many	-	TRBJ2-2	TGTGCCAGCAGTTTGGGTTACGGGGAGCTGTTTTTT	CASSLGYGELFF
TRBV12-3/TRBV12-4	few	TRBD1	TRBJ1-1	TGTGCCAGCACCCCCTGGGGACAGGTGATGAACACTGAAGCTTTCTTT	CASTPWGQVMNTEAFF
TRBV27	few	-	TRBJ1-5	TGTGCCAGCAGTTTATCTATGGGAGCTAATCAGCCCCAGCATTTT	CASSLSMGANQPQHF
TRBV4-1	few	TRBD1	TRBJ1-6	TGCGCCAGCAGACCGGCCGGGACAGGGTATTCACCCCTCCACTTT	CASRPAGTGYSPLHF
TRBV12-3/TRBV12-4	once	-	TRBJ1-5	TGTGCCAGCAGTTTAGCGGGTACCAATGAGCCCCAGCATTTT	CASSLAGTNEPQHF
TRBV5-1	many	-	TRBJ2-1	TGCGCCAGCAGCTTGGGAGGTACTTTAACGGATGAGCAGTTCTTC	CASSLGGTLTDEQFF
TRBV5-1	-	-	TRBJ2-4	TGCGCCAGCAGCTTGGCCGCGGGGGCGGCCAAAAACATTCAGTACTTC	CASSLAAGAAKNIQYF
TRBV4-1	few	-	TRBJ2-1	TGCGCCAGCAGCCAAGGGGGAGGGGGTCTCTACAATGAGCAGTTCTTC	CASSQGGGGLYNEQFF
TRBV5-5	-	-	TRBJ2-6	TGTGCCAGCGGCAGCAGGGAATCTGGGGCCAACGTCCTGACTTTC	CASGSRESGANVLTF
TRBV7-9	-	-	TRBJ1-4	TGTGCCAGCAGCCCTGGACCAACTGAAAAACTGTTTTTT	CASSPGPTEKLFF
TRBV6-2/TRBV6-3	-	-	TRBJ2-3	TGTGCCAGCGGAAGCCGGTGGGCAGATACGCAGTATTTT	CASGSRWADTQYF
TRBV20-1	many	TRBD2	TRBJ2-3	TGCAGTGGGACGACTAGCGGAGGTAGCACAGATACGCAGTATTTT	CSGTTSGGSTDTQYF
TRBV7-8	many	-	TRBJ2-3	TGTGCCAGCAGCTTCAGGCGGGGCAACACAGATACGCAGTATTTT	CASSFRRGNTDTQYF